The T cell receptor (beta chain) described here comes from a study of human T cells and chemical hapten exposure. Overall study context: A 2 cm by 2 cm inner upper arm patch received 2% DPC for sensitization.

Time point indicated: pre-sensitization, week 0. Documented treatment: therapeutic diphenylcyclopropenone sensitization with weekly scalp DPC. Unfractionated whole blood served as the source for total RNA extraction. This clonotype was seen at least ten times. Study processing details: From 23,224 to 690,600 TCRs were found per sample, with a median of 95,638. TCRdb redid the calling of the RACE reads with MiXCR, one entry per CDR3 protein. The V and J calls here are based on TCRdb, not the publication. Of about 120,000 distinct CDR3 sequences listed, about 14% are singletons. Germline CDR1 reads SEHNR; CDR2 reads FQNEAQ (reference sequence). The CDR3 has 12 residues. The ends were cut back, 5 bases at V and 7 bases at J, with 6 bases in the middle.

The chain links TRBV7-9 to TRBJ1-6; no reliable D call. The sequence was collected from a woman aged 18-30 years with alopecia areata. Some clones in this sample may be carry-over from other donors' samples. The sample in question was whole blood, obtained in connection with sensitization to the hapten diphenylcyclopropenone (DPC). CDR3 nucleotides: TGTGCCAGCAGCCCTAGCAATTCACCCCTCCACTTT. It encodes CASSPSNSPLHF.